This TCR beta chain comes out of a study of pediatric ulcerative colitis. The protocol was immunoSEQ multiplex PCR, while the TCRdb copy is restricted to in-frame clones and leaves out a portion. Of around 18,000 clones in the sample, less than 85% were seen once. The CDR3 sequence is 13 residues long. The rectum was sampled with one to two pinch biopsies at colonoscopy. This TCR was recovered from a boy younger than 18 with moderate ulcerative colitis. Source material: gut tissue. The rearrangement joins TRBV21-1 to TRBJ1-2; the table assigns TRBD1, which was not confirmed against the DNA. TRBV21-1 counts as a pseudogene. This CDR3 reads CASSFRANYGYTF. The CDR3 bases are TGTGCCAGCAGTTTCAGGGCTAACTATGGCTACACCTTC.